This entry lists 17 T cell receptor beta chains sequenced from one sample in a study of CD8+CD57+ T cells in acquired aplastic anemia. The study profiled TCR beta VDJ and CDR3 using genomic DNA as template. Via MiXCR, TCRdb re-called the reads, giving one row per CDR3 protein. This repertoire shows tens of thousands of distinct CDR3 sequences, roughly 77% found once; its top ten account for roughly 22%. Sample: sorted CD4+, CD8+, or CD8+CD57+ T cells (not recorded which) from PBMCs. The receptor source for this set is a human donor in good health, serving as a control.

V gene TRBV12-3 or TRBV12-4 combines with J gene TRBJ1-5, with D perhaps TRBD1 (6 bases). V lost 6 bases, J lost 5 bases, and 20 bases lay in between. This CDR3 is built from 16 residues. DNA of the CDR3: TGTGCCAGCAGCAGGACCACAGGGAAAGGGGATCAGCCCCAGCATTTT. Translated, it gives CASSRTTGKGDQPQHF.

J is TRBJ1-1 and V is TRBV9; unclear D gene. V was clipped by 3 bases and J by 5 bases, with 17 bases between them. The CDR3 sequence is 15 residues long. Germline values: CDR1 SGDLS, CDR2 YYNGEE. The CDR3 bases are TGTGCCAGCAGCGGGTGGGAGGGTTGGCTAACTGAAGCTTTCTTT. Its protein is CASSGWEGWLTEAFF. The full variable domain, with the rest looked up from reference TRBV9 and TRBJ1-1, is DSGVTQTPKHLITATGQRVTLRCSPRSGDLSVYWYQQSLDQGLQFLIQYYNGEERAKGNILERFSAQQFPDLHSELNLSSLELGDSALYFCASSGWEGWLTEAFFGQGTRLTVV.

This chain uses TRBV30 with TRBJ1-6, with no clear D. CDR1 and CDR2 (germline): GTSNPN, SVGIG (reference sequence). The CDR3 consists of 12 residues. V was trimmed by 3 bases and J by 8 bases, leaving 8 bases between them. The CDR3 loop reads CAWRYLYSPLHF. The CDR3 bases are TGTGCCTGGAGGTATTTGTATTCACCCCTCCACTTT.

The chain carries TRBV10-2 and TRBJ2-1, with TRBD2 identical over 9 bases. Germline V gives CDR1 WSHSY, CDR2 SAAADI. V was pared by 3 bases and J by 3 bases, with 3 bases of the junction left unmatched. The CDR3 runs 15 residues. DNA for the CDR3: TGCGCCAGCAGTGAATATAGCGGGGGCTACAATGAGCAGTTCTTC. It encodes CASSEYSGGYNEQFF.

In this sample, this clonotype turned up a few times. This sequence joins TRBV5-1 and TRBJ2-3; 7 bases are shared with TRBD1. V lost 4 bases and J lost 6; bases outside the gene matches: 5. CDR1 SGHRS and CDR2 YFSETQ come from the germline V gene. The CDR3 has 13 residues. The CDR3 DNA follows: TGCGCCAGCAGCACGACAGGGATGGATACGCAGTATTTT. Its protein is CASSTTGMDTQYF.

The V call is TRBV20-1, the J call TRBJ1-5; D perhaps matches TRBD1 (6 bases). The germline CDR1 and CDR2 sequences are DFQATT and SNEGSKA (reference sequence). Between the trimmed V and J ends, which lost 0 bases and 5 bases, there was a span of 11 bases. The CDR3 has 14 residues. CDR3 protein: CSARDAGDYQPQHF. In nucleotides, the CDR3 is TGCAGTGCTAGAGACGCAGGGGACTATCAGCCCCAGCATTTT.

As regards this clonotype: Its ends do not fully match the called genes, so a read error is possible. The chain links TRBV24-1 to TRBJ2-1; 16 nucleotides agree with TRBD2. CDR1 is KGHDR and CDR2 is SFDVKD in the germline V gene. The CDR3 is made up of 13 amino acids. In DNA form, the CDR3 reads TGTGCCACCAGCGCTTCCGGGACTAGCGGGAGGGCCTTC. Translated: CATSASGTSGRAF.

The chain couples TRBV2 to TRBJ2-3; possibly TRBD2 for D (7 bases). Trimming left V 2 bases short and J 9 bases short, with 9 bases between. The CDR3 covers 12 residues. Germline V gene lookup returns CDR1 SNHLY and CDR2 FYNNEI. This CDR3 reads CASSERGGTQYF. The CDR3 DNA reads TGTGCCAGCAGTGAAAGGGGGGGCACGCAGTATTTT.

This chain uses TRBV29-1 with TRBJ2-5; no reliable D call. The CDR3 runs 14 residues. In germline, CDR1 is SQVTM, CDR2 ANQGSEA. Trimming took 3 bases from V and 1 from J, leaving 12 bases between them. The CDR3 is CSVDLSAAQETQYF. Written as DNA, the CDR3 is TGCAGCGTTGATTTATCGGCAGCCCAAGAGACCCAGTACTTC.

The chain carries TRBV2 and TRBJ1-1; TRBD1 might be the D (5 bases). CDR3 length: 15 residues. CDR1 is SNHLY and CDR2 is FYNNEI in the germline V gene. V lost 0 bases and J lost 1, with 9 bases in between. CDR3 protein: CASSEARTPNTEAFF. The CDR3 nucleotides are TGTGCCAGCAGTGAAGCGAGGACACCGAACACTGAAGCTTTCTTT. Using reference TRBV2 and TRBJ1-1 for the parts outside the CDR3, the full variable domain is EPEVTQTPSHQVTQMGQEVILRCVPISNHLYFYWYRQILGQKVEFLVSFYNNEISEKSEIFDDQFSVERPDGSNFTLKIRSTKLEDSAMYFCASSEARTPNTEAFFGQGTRLTVV.

This sequence joins TRBV19 and TRBJ2-7; D unclear. Germline V gene lookup returns CDR1 LNHDA and CDR2 SQIVND (reference sequence). The V gene lost 5 bases and the J gene lost 4 bases, with 12 bases spanning the gap. The CDR3 contains 13 residues. The CDR3 nucleotides read TGTGCCAGTAGTCGTAACAGTGATTACGAGCAGTACTTC. Protein: CASSRNSDYEQYF.

This clonotype appeared a single time. V gene TRBV7-6 combines with J gene TRBJ2-1; maybe TRBD2 (6 bases). This CDR3 spans 17 amino acids. Germline CDR1 is SGHVS and CDR2 is FNYEAQ. The V end was cut by 4 bases, the J end by 4 bases, with 20 bases between. The CDR3 region is CASSSPRGGGTYNEQFF. In DNA form, the CDR3 reads TGTGCCAGCAGCTCCCCTAGGGGTGGCGGGACTTACAATGAGCAGTTCTTC. The entire variable domain, with the rest obtained from reference TRBV7-6 and TRBJ2-1, is as follows: GAGVSQSPRYKVTKRGQDVALRCDPISGHVSLYWYRQALGQGPEFLTYFNYEAQQDKSGLPNDRFSAERPEGSISTLTIQRTEQRDSAMYRCASSSPRGGGTYNEQFFGPGTRLTVL.

This chain uses TRBV10-3 with TRBJ2-7; possible D gene TRBD1, 6 bases. V lost 2 bases and J lost 2, with 22 bases in between. The CDR3 has 18 amino acids. Germline CDR1 and CDR2: ENHRY and SYGVKD. In nucleotides, the CDR3 is TGTGCCATCAGTGAGGCTGATTTTTGGGCAGGGGACACCTACGAGCAGTACTTC. Amino acids: CAISEADFWAGDTYEQYF.

There are a few counts of this clonotype. The chain has TRBV19 and TRBJ2-7; D gene ambiguous. CDR3 length equals 11 residues. Germline V gene lookup returns CDR1 LNHDA and CDR2 SQIVND (reference sequence). The V end lost 4 bases, the J end lost 2 bases, and 3 bases lay between the germline ends. CDR3 region: CASSNTYEQYF. The CDR3 nucleotides are TGTGCCAGTAGTAACACCTACGAGCAGTACTTC.

The CDR3 DNA sequence: TGCAGCGGGGGGACAGGGGAAGGGTCTGAAGCTTTCTTT. Translated, it gives CSGGTGEGSEAFF. J is TRBJ1-1 and V is TRBV29-1, with 10 bases identical to TRBD1. The CDR3 sequence is 13 residues long. The germline V gene has CDR1 SQVTM and CDR2 ANQGSEA. The V segment lost 7 bases and the J segment 6 bases; nucleotides outside the gene matches: 8.

The chain employs TRBV25-1 and TRBJ1-4; tentative D call: TRBD1 (5 bases). There are 15 residues in the CDR3. V was shortened by 3 bases and J by 4 bases, with 12 bases between the two germline ends. The germline CDR1 and CDR2 sequences are MGHDK and SYGVNS. The DNA of the CDR3 is TGTGCCAGCAGTGATCAGGGTCGGAGTAATGAAAAACTGTTTTTT. Residues: CASSDQGRSNEKLFF.

V and J are TRBV10-3 and TRBJ1-6; D call uncertain. Trimming pared 2 bases from V and 5 bases from J, leaving 7 bases between. CDR1 is ENHRY, CDR2 SYGVKD, per germline. CDR3 size: 14 residues. In DNA form, the CDR3 reads TGTGCCATCAGTGAGACAGTTAATAATTCACCCCTCCACTTT. Protein sequence: CAISETVNNSPLHF.